This TCR beta chain was observed in a study of blood T cell repertoires in COVID-19 (dated by TCRdb to 2018 to 2020). Context from the whole study: Samples from collaborators originated in the United States, Italy and Spain and spanned both the acute and convalescent phases of COVID-19. The material from the prospective study consisted of cDNA or gDNA derived from T cells, B-cell-depleted T cells, or PBMCs. Samples were obtained from the ongoing ImmuneRACE study (first 160 participants) and from over 1,000 subjects provided by 6 global collaborators. The repertoires were released in a freely available public database intended as a resource for research on the immune response to SARS-CoV-2. The sample metadata nearly always contained a de-identified subject ID, COVID-19 status, age in years and sex. HLA class I and class II types, where available, came from metadata supplied by the sample provider rather than from assay-based typing. Subjects who had been exposed to COVID-19, were actively infected with it, or had recovered from it provided the deeply sampled blood TCRbeta repertoires that made up the dataset. The research as a whole found: The quantity of clinical and demographic metadata differed by source and by participant and was supplied without curation.

TCRbeta CDR3 regions were amplified from genomic DNA by means of the immunoSEQ Assay, a bias-controlled multiplex PCR. In the original analysis: Nucleated cell counts per sample were estimated from amplification of reference gene primers within the assay. To quantify the absolute abundance of each unique TCRbeta CDR3 rearrangement, sequence reads were collapsed and filtered. For each sample, productive Simpson clonality was calculated by taking the square root of Simpson's diversity index across productive rearrangements. Imported from immuneACCESS, the table was reduced by TCRdb to in-frame sequences with V and J called. These copies leave out some clones; in studies compared against another copy, an unresolved V gene accounts for under half, and the cause of the remainder is not known. From that table come the V and J calls and clone size; the DNA was used to work out D and trimming. For this sample the table gives some 260,000 clones, of which around 83% were detected only once. The biggest ten clones account for about 8.1% of the sample.

Whole blood was collected in K2EDTA tubes by collaborating institutions according to the institutions' own protocols. For TCRbeta analysis, collaborator samples were shipped as frozen whole blood, as isolated PBMCs, or as DNA extracted from either sample type. On this clone itself: There is no known antigen for this receptor. Base quality data are lacking; no much larger clone is found one base away.

What was sequenced was peripheral blood. The receptor's source is a man aged 80 or over with acute or convalescent COVID-19.

The DNA sequence is TGTGCCAGCAGTGAATATTTTCGGGACAGTAATCAGCCCCAGCATTTT. It is translated as CASSEYFRDSNQPQHF. The rearrangement combines TRBV6-1 with TRBJ1-5; TRBD1 lines up with 7 middle nucleotides. CDR1 MNHNS and CDR2 SASEGT were looked up in the germline V gene. From the cysteine up to the phenylalanine, the CDR3 has a length of 16 residues. Only the CDR3 part of the read is kept: 48 bases, read in frame from the first base. V ends up 2 bases short and J 4 bases short, with an unmatched junction base count of 8.